This record covers a single T cell receptor (beta chain). Sample-barcoded 5' priming and a J-beta primer mix drove a second PCR of roughly 7 to 11 cycles. Via MiXCR, TCRdb re-called the 5' RACE reads, giving one row per CDR3 protein. Of around 280,000 distinct CDR3 sequences in the sample, roughly 27% were seen once. This record comes from a study of blood T cells in healthy people across ages. Each donor gave around 9.3 milliliters of peripheral blood. The TCR comes from a woman aged 70-85 years in good health. Source material: blood.

Here the CDR3 reads CASSKGQGRRNEQFF. The CDR3 coding sequence is TGCGCCAGCAGCAAGGGACAGGGGAGGAGGAATGAGCAGTTCTTC. The chain couples TRBV5-1 to TRBJ2-1, with 10 positions matching TRBD1. CDR3 size: 15 residues. Per germline, CDR1 SGHRS and CDR2 YFSETQ. With 4 bases clipped from V and 7 bases from J, the junction kept 8 bases outside the gene matches.